The rows below give T cell receptor beta chains drawn from one sample of a study of human T cells and chemical hapten exposure. Each CDR3 protein is one row after TCRdb ran MiXCR on the RACE reads. The sample has about 31,000 distinct CDR3 sequences, 6.5% to 9% seen once. Sequencing was done on a sample of whole blood. These receptors came from a human donor in good health. Some clones in this sample may be carry-over from other donors' samples. Both conserved end residues are trimmed from each CDR3. Size values are once, few and many counts, or a class for expanded clones, and some rows have none.

CDR3	size	J	V
SASQAGLMDTEAF	many	TRBJ1-1	TRBV20-1
ASSAELAGASYEQY	NA	TRBJ2-7	TRBV21-1
ASTFGPTNTGELF	many	TRBJ2-2	TRBV7-2
ASSYSSLAKGEF	few	TRBJ2-1	TRBV6-5
ASSYSGGRTDTQY	few	TRBJ2-3	TRBV6-5
ASSPFSASSYEQY	NA	TRBJ2-7	TRBV18
ASSFSGTGGDT	few	TRBJ1-2	TRBV27
SAREGTVVETQY	few	TRBJ2-5	TRBV20-1
ASSLAELTDTQY	few	TRBJ2-3	TRBV5-4
ASKGRETQY	many	TRBJ2-5	TRBV21-1
ASSRLAGANEQF	few	TRBJ2-1	TRBV11-2
ASSPRTGGSRYGYT	NA	TRBJ1-2	TRBV7-9
SARPLDTSTDTQY	many	TRBJ2-3	TRBV20-1
ASSLENSWSTDTQY	few	TRBJ2-3	TRBV5-1
ASSYSGYQETQY	few	TRBJ2-5	TRBV12-3/TRBV12-4
ASSLRASGYT	NA	TRBJ1-2	TRBV12-3/TRBV12-4
ASSPRGQGDSYEQY	few	TRBJ2-7	TRBV14
ASSPGTSGRGGEQF	few	TRBJ2-1	TRBV7-9
ASRRNRAGGNEQF	many	TRBJ2-1	TRBV5-6
ASSTNSNRLTGNTIY	many	TRBJ1-3	TRBV28
ASSQELLAGGLVNEQF	many	TRBJ2-1	TRBV4-2
ASSLRDRGTASTDTQY	many	TRBJ2-3	TRBV5-1
ASSESVGTSGGQETQY	few	TRBJ2-5	TRBV2
ASSRKRAGDSNQPQH	many	TRBJ1-5	TRBV19
ASSPDRGKLF	many	TRBJ1-4	TRBV18
ASRKDSAGTEAF	few	TRBJ1-1	TRBV6-1
ASSRQDRNTEAF	few	TRBJ1-1	TRBV6-6
ASSLPGSEAF	many	TRBJ1-1	TRBV27